This paragraph covers one T cell receptor beta chain sequence. The sample is drawn from a study of blood T cell repertoires in COVID-19. The germline V gene has CDR1 MNHEY and CDR2 SVGAGI. The CDR3 length is 13 residues. The V gene lost 5 bases and the J gene lost 7 bases, with 11 bases spanning the gap. Patients at the Seattle site were enrolled during active infection and followed longitudinally. Some clones are missing from TCRdb's copy, which holds only in-frame ones; the method was immunoSEQ multiplex PCR. The sample holds some 220,000 clones, around 85% seen once. The source of this sequence is a man aged 45-60 years with COVID-19, enrolled during active disease. The sample comprised peripheral blood. V usage is TRBV6-5 and J usage is TRBJ2-2; D possibly corresponds to TRBD1 (5 bases). The CDR3 region is CASSTQGVGELFF. In DNA form, the CDR3 reads TGTGCCAGCAGTACCCAGGGTGTCGGGGAGCTGTTTTTT.